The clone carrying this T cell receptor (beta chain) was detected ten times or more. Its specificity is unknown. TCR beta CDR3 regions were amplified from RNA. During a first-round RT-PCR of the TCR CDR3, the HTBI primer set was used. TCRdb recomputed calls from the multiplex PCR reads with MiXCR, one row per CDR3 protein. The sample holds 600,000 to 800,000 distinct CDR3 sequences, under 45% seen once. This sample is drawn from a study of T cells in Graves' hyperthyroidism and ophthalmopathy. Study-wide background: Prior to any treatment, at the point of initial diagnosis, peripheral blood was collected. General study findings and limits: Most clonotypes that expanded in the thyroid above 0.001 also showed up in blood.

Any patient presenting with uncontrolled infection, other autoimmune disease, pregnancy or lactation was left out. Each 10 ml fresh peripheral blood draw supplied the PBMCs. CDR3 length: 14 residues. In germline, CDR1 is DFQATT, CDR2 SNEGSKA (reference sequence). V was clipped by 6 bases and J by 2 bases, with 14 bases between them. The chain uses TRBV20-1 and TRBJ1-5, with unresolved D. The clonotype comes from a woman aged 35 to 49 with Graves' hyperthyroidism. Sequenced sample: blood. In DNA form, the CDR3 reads TGCAGTGCCCTAGACTGGTACGGCAATCAGCCCCAGCATTTT. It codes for CSALDWYGNQPQHF.